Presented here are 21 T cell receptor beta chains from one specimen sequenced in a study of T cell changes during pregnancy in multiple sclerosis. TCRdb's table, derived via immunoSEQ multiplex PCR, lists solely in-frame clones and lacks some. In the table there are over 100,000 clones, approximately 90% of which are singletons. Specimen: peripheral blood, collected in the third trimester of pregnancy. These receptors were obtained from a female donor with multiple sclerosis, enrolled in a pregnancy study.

CDR3 residues: CASRVQGGTGELFF. CDR3 sequence (DNA): TGTGCCAGCAGGGTACAGGGTGGCACCGGGGAGCTGTTTTTT. The V call is TRBV2, the J call TRBJ2-2; TRBD1 might be the D (6 bases). Deletions cut 6 bases from V and 4 bases from J, with 12 bases between. Germline assignment: CDR1 SNHLY and CDR2 FYNNEI. CDR3 length equals 14 residues.

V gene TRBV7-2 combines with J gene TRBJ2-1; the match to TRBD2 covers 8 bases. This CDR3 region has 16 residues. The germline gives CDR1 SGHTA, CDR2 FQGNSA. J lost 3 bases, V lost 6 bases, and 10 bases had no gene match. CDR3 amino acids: CASSSWREAIYNEQFF. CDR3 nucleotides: TGTGCCAGCAGTTCATGGCGGGAGGCGATCTACAATGAGCAGTTCTTC.

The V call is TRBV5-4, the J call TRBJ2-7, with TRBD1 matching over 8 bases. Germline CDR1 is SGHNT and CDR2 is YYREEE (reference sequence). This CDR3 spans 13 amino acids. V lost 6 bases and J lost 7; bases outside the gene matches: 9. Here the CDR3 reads CASKQGGNNEQYF. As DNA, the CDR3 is TGTGCCAGCAAACAGGGGGGAAACAATGAGCAGTACTTC.

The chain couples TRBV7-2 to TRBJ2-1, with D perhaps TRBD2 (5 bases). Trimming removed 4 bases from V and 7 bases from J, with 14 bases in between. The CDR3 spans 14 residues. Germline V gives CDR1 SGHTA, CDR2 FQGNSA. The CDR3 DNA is TGTGCCAGCAGCTCGCGGGTGACGGATAATGAGCAGTTCTTC. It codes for CASSSRVTDNEQFF. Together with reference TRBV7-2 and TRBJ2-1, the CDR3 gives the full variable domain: GAGVSQSPSNKVTEKGKDVELRCDPISGHTALYWYRQSLGQGLEFLIYFQGNSAPDKSGLPSDRFSAERTGGSVSTLTIQRTQQEDSAVYLCASSSRVTDNEQFFGPGTRLTVL.

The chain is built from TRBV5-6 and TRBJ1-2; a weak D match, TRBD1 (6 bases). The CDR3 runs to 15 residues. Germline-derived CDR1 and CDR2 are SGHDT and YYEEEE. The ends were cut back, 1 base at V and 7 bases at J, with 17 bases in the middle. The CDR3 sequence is CASSLYDRRSGGYTF. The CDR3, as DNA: TGTGCCAGCAGCTTGTACGACAGGCGCTCTGGTGGCTACACCTTC.

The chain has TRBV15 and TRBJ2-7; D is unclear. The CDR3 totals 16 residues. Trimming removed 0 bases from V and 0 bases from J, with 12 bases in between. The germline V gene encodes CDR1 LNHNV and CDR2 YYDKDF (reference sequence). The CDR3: CATSREGAGSSYEQYF. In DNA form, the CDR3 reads TGTGCCACCAGCAGAGAAGGAGCCGGCAGCTCCTACGAGCAGTACTTC. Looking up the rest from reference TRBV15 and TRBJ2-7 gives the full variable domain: DAMVIQNPRYQVTQFGKPVTLSCSQTLNHNVMYWYQQKSSQAPKLLFHYYDKDFNNEADTPDNFQSRRPNTSFCFLDIRSPGLGDTAMYLCATSREGAGSSYEQYFGPGTRLTVT.

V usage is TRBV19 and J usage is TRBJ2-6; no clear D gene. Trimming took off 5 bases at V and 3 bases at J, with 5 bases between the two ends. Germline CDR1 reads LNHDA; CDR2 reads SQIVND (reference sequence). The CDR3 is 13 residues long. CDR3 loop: CASSQDGANVLTF. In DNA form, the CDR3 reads TGTGCCAGTAGTCAGGATGGGGCCAACGTCCTGACTTTC.

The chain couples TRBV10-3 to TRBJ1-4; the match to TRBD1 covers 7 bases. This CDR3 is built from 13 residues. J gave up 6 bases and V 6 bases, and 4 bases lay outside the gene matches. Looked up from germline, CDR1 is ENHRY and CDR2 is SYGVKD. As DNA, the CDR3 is TGTGCCATCAGAGACAGGGTAGATGAAAAACTGTTTTTT. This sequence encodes CAIRDRVDEKLFF.

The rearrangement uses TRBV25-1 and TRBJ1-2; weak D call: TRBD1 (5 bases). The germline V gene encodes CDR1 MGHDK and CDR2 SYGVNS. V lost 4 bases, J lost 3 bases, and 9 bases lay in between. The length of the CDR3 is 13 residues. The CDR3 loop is CASSGAGHYGYTF. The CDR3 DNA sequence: TGTGCCAGCAGTGGGGCGGGGCACTATGGCTACACCTTC.

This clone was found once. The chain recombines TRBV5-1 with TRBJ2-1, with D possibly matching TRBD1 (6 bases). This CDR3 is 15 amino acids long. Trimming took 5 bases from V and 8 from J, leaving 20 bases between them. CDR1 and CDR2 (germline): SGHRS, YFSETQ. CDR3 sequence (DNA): TGCGCCAGCAGACGCTGGACAGAGGGAGATCATGAGCAGTTCTTC. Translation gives CASRRWTEGDHEQFF.

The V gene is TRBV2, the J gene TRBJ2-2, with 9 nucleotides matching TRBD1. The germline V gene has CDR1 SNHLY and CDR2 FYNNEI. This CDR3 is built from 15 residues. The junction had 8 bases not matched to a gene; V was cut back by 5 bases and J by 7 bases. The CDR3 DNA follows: TGTGCCAGCAGTACAGGGGGCCTTGGGAGCGGGGAGCTGTTTTTT. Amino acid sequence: CASSTGGLGSGELFF.

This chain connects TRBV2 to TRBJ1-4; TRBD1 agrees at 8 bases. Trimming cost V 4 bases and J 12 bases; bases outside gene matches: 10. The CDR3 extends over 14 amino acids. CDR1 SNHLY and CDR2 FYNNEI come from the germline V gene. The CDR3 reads CASSVRQGLGELFF. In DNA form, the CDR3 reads TGTGCCAGCAGTGTTCGACAGGGGTTAGGGGAACTGTTTTTT.

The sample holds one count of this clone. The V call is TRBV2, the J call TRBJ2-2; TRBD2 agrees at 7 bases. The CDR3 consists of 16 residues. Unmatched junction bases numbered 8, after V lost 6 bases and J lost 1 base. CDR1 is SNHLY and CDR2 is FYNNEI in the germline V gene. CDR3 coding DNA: TGTGCCAGCAGCCAATCGTCTAGCGGGAACACCGGGGAGCTGTTTTTT. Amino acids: CASSQSSSGNTGELFF.

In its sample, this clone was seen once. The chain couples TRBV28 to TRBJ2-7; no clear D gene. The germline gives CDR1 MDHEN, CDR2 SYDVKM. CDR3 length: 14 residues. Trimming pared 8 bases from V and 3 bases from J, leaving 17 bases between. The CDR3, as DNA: TGTGCCAGCCAATCTCCCCTAGGCGGCTACGAGCAGTACTTC. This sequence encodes CASQSPLGGYEQYF.

The CDR3 here is CASSQASRNTEAFF. The CDR3 DNA is TGCGCCAGCAGCCAGGCCTCAAGGAACACTGAAGCTTTCTTT. The V and J genes are TRBV5-1 and TRBJ1-1; no clear D gene. There are 14 residues in the CDR3. The V gene lost 4 bases and the J gene lost 1 base, with 11 bases spanning the gap. Germline V CDR1 and CDR2: SGHRS, YFSETQ.

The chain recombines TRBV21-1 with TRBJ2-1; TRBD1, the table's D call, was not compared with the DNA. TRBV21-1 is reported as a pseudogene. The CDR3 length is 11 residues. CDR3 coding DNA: TGTGCCGGGACAGAGCGCGATGAGCAGTTCTTC. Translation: CAGTERDEQFF.

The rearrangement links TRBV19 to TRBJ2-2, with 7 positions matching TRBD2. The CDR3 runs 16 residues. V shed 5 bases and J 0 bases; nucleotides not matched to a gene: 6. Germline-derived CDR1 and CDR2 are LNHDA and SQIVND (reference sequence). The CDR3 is CASSGLAAANTGELFF. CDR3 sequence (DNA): TGTGCCAGTAGTGGGCTAGCGGCCGCGAACACCGGGGAGCTGTTTTTT.

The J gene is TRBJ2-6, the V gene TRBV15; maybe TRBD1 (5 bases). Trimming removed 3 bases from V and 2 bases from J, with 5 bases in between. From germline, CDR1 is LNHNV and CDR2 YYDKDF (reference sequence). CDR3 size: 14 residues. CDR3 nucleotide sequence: TGTGCCACCAGCAGGACAGCTGGGGCCAACGTCCTGACTTTC. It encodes CATSRTAGANVLTF. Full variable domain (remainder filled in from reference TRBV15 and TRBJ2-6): DAMVIQNPRYQVTQFGKPVTLSCSQTLNHNVMYWYQQKSSQAPKLLFHYYDKDFNNEADTPDNFQSRRPNTSFCFLDIRSPGLGDTAMYLCATSRTAGANVLTFGAGSRLTVL.

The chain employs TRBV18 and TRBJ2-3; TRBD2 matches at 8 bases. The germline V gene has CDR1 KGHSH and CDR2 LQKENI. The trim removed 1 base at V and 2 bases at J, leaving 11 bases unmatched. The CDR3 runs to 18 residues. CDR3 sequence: CASSPLSGRALDTDTQYF. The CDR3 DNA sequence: TGTGCCAGCTCACCACTATCCGGGAGGGCCCTCGACACAGATACGCAGTATTTT.

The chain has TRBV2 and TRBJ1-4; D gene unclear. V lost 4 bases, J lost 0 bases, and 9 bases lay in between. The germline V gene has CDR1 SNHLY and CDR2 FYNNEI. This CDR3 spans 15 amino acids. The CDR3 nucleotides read TGTGCCAGCAGTGGAATGGGCTCAACTAATGAAAAACTGTTTTTT. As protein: CASSGMGSTNEKLFF. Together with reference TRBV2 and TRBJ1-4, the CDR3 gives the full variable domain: EPEVTQTPSHQVTQMGQEVILRCVPISNHLYFYWYRQILGQKVEFLVSFYNNEISEKSEIFDDQFSVERPDGSNFTLKIRSTKLEDSAMYFCASSGMGSTNEKLFFGSGTQLSVL.

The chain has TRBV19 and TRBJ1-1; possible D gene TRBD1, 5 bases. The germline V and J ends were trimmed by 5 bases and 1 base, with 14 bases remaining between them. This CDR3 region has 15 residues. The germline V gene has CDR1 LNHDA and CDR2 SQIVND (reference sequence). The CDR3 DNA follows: TGTGCCAGTAGTTGGGACGGGAGGGGGAACACTGAAGCTTTCTTT. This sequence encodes CASSWDGRGNTEAFF.